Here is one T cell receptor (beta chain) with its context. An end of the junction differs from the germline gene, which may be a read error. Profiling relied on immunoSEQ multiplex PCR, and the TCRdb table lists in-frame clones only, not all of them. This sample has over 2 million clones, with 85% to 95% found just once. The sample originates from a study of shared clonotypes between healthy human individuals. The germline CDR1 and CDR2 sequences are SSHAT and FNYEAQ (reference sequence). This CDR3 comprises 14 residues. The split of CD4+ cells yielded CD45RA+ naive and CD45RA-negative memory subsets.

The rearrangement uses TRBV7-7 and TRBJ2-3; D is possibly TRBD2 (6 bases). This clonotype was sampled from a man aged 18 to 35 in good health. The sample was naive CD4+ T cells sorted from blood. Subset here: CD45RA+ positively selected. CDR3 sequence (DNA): TGTGCTAGCAGCTTAGCGTGGTGGGGGAGGTCGCAGTATTTT. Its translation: CASSLAWWGRSQYF.